This T cell receptor (beta chain) was found in a study of beta chain features in type 1 diabetes. Across the whole study: When patients were set against healthy donors, age, gender and cell yields were similar.

The table lists this clone with a few counts. What it recognizes is unknown. The sequenced template was cDNA made from the entire isolated RNA. Naive, central memory and regulatory T cell samples averaged about 3.6 million immunoSEQ reads each. The repertoire was sequenced with immunoSEQ multiplex PCR; TCRdb's copy has only in-frame clones and lacks some. The sample has 630,000 or so clones, roughly an eighth seen once. Broader study findings: TCRB rearrangement may or may not be influenced by HLA type; here this remained unresolved. The study found moderately but significantly shorter TCRB CDR3s in all four CD4+ subsets of Type 1 diabetes patients.

The source material was naive CD4+ T cells from blood. This clonotype was sampled from a man between 18 and 35 years old with type 1 diabetes.

The CDR3 reads CAWNKPGGQVTGELFF. The CDR3 coding sequence is TGTGCCTGGAATAAACCAGGGGGGCAGGTCACCGGGGAGCTGTTTTTT. The chain couples TRBV30 to TRBJ2-2, with TRBD1 as a possible D gene (7 bases). The CDR3 spans 16 residues. V lost 4 bases, J lost 4 bases, and 19 bases lay in between. Germline assignment: CDR1 GTSNPN and CDR2 SVGIG (reference sequence).